The text below deals with one T cell receptor (beta chain). Antigen: not known. Sequencing used immunoSEQ v3. Libraries were sequenced to around 2 million read pairs (survey) or about 5-6 million (deep). Method: immunoSEQ multiplex PCR; TCRdb's copy keeps in-frame clones and lacks some. The data hold approximately 22,000 clones, with around 70% observed a single time. This entry belongs to a study of TIL therapy for anti-PD-1-resistant metastatic lung cancer. Study-level results: Patients were highly selected, enriched for treatment-naive, never-smoker and oncogene-addicted cases.

Time point described: pre-treatment sample, taken before nivolumab and TIL therapy. Stage 4 NSCLC adults joined between 2017 and January 2020. Trimming stripped 5 bases from V and 3 bases from J, with 19 bases between. Germline V gene sequence: CDR1 MNHNY, CDR2 SVGAGI (reference sequence). The CDR3 covers 16 residues. This clonotype originated in a person between 30 and 80 years old with non-small cell lung cancer. V and J are TRBV6-6 and TRBJ2-5; D is uncertain. The material sequenced was blood, taken at baseline. This CDR3 is CASSRRVARQEETQYF. The CDR3 DNA is TGTGCCAGCAGTCGACGCGTGGCGCGGCAGGAAGAGACCCAGTACTTC.